These 9 T cell receptor beta chains were sequenced from one sample in a study of patients and donors after allogeneic stem cell transplantation. In TCRdb, the RT-PCR reads were re-called with MiXCR into one record per CDR3 protein. The sample lists 390,000 or so distinct CDR3 sequences, 16% occurring once. The sample comprised blood, either unsorted or a sorted T cell fraction (not recorded which). These receptors all come from a human donor who was either an allogeneic HSCT recipient or a stem cell or donor lymphocyte infusion donor (not recorded which). It is not recorded whose cells these are; they may come from a transplant donor.

This clonotype turned up a few times. V gene TRBV7-9 combines with J gene TRBJ2-5; the match to TRBD1 covers 9 bases. The CDR3 has 14 amino acids. The V segment lost 5 bases and the J segment 5 bases; nucleotides outside the gene matches: 6. Germline CDR1 SEHNR, CDR2 FQNEAQ (reference sequence). This CDR3 reads CASSARTGDETQYF. CDR3 DNA sequence: TGTGCCAGCAGCGCAAGGACAGGGGATGAGACCCAGTACTTC.

The table lists this clonotype with a few counts. The genes are TRBV12-3 or TRBV12-4 and TRBJ2-7; D is uncertain. The CDR3 is 13 amino acids. Trimming took 6 bases from V and 6 from J, leaving 15 bases between them. The CDR3, as DNA: TGTGCCAGCAGCACGGCCCCACCCCTCGAGCAGTACTTC. It encodes CASSTAPPLEQYF.

The chain employs TRBV2 and TRBJ2-5; weak D call: TRBD2 (5 bases). The V gene's germline CDR1 is SNHLY and CDR2 FYNNEI. Trimming removed 2 bases from V and 5 bases from J, with 12 bases in between. The CDR3 extends over 14 amino acids. The CDR3 sequence: CASSEWELPETQYF. The DNA for the CDR3 is TGTGCCAGCAGTGAATGGGAGCTACCCGAGACCCAGTACTTC. The entire variable domain, with the rest obtained from reference TRBV2 and TRBJ2-5, is as follows: EPEVTQTPSHQVTQMGQEVILRCVPISNHLYFYWYRQILGQKVEFLVSFYNNEISEKSEIFDDQFSVERPDGSNFTLKIRSTKLEDSAMYFCASSEWELPETQYFGPGTRLLVL.

The chain couples TRBV7-8 to TRBJ2-7; D gene unclear. Trimming pared 5 bases from V and 5 bases from J, leaving 19 bases between. CDR1 and CDR2 (germline): SGHVS, FQNEAQ. There are 15 residues in the CDR3. Written as DNA, the CDR3 is TGTGCCAGCAGCCCGAGAGGACCTGACCCCAACGAGCAGTACTTC. Translated: CASSPRGPDPNEQYF.

This clonotype was observed a few times. This chain connects TRBV6-1 to TRBJ1-5; D not resolved. The length of the CDR3 is 13 residues. Germline V CDR1 and CDR2: MNHNS, SASEGT. V dropped 6 bases and J dropped 6 bases, with 12 bases sitting between them. As DNA, the CDR3 is TGTGCCAGCAGCTCCGGGCCCATTCAGCCCCAGCATTTT. Protein sequence: CASSSGPIQPQHF.

The sample holds many counts of this clonotype. The CDR3 region has the DNA TGTGCCATCAGTGAGGGTATTGGATGGACAGAAGAGACCCAGTACTTC. The encoded protein is CAISEGIGWTEETQYF. The chain joins TRBV10-3 to TRBJ2-5, with D possibly being TRBD1 (6 bases). V was trimmed by 2 bases and J by 3 bases, leaving 16 bases between them. Germline CDR1 and CDR2: ENHRY and SYGVKD. The CDR3 has 16 amino acids.

This rearrangement joins TRBV5-1 to TRBJ2-3; TRBD1 matches at 9 bases. V shed 3 bases, J shed 4 bases, and the junction held 6 bases outside the gene matches. The CDR3 runs to 15 residues. Germline CDR1 and CDR2: SGHRS and YFSETQ. DNA of the CDR3: TGCGCCAGCAGCTGGGGGACAGGGAAGGCAGATACGCAGTATTTT. This sequence encodes CASSWGTGKADTQYF. Full variable domain (rest looked up from reference TRBV5-1 and TRBJ2-3): KAGVTQTPRYLIKTRGQQVTLSCSPISGHRSVSWYQQTPGQGLQFLFEYFSETQRNKGNFPGRFSGRQFSNSRSEMNVSTLELGDSALYLCASSWGTGKADTQYFGPGTRLTVL.

The sample holds a few counts of this clonotype. The V call is TRBV5-1, the J call TRBJ2-1; D is ambiguous. This CDR3 has 15 amino acids. The germline V gene encodes CDR1 SGHRS and CDR2 YFSETQ. V was trimmed by 1 base and J by 1 base, leaving 9 bases between them. The CDR3: CASSLSERSYNEQFF. DNA of the CDR3: TGCGCCAGCAGCTTGTCGGAGAGATCCTACAATGAGCAGTTCTTC.

The table lists this clonotype with a few counts. J is TRBJ2-3 and V is TRBV5-1, with a tentative D call TRBD2 (5 bases). Per germline, CDR1 SGHRS and CDR2 YFSETQ. The CDR3 totals 15 residues. V shed 4 bases and J shed 0 bases, with 12 bases lying between them. Written as DNA, the CDR3 is TGCGCCAGCAGCCCGGGGAGTCCGAGCACAGATACGCAGTATTTT. Translation gives CASSPGSPSTDTQYF.